The text below deals with one T cell receptor beta chain. Antigen unknown. The source of the sample is a study of cytomegalovirus exposure and HLA in healthy donors. Study-level points and caveats: While the bulk of TCR sequences proved rare, some public TCRs turned up in many donors. Among TCR beta chains, those listed as cytomegalovirus-associated numbered over 150.

The V end lost 5 bases, the J end lost 0 bases, and 13 bases lay between the germline ends. Germline-derived CDR1 and CDR2 are MNHEY and SMNVEV (reference sequence). This CDR3 has 15 amino acids. This table comes from immunoSEQ multiplex PCR, and its TCRdb copy is limited to in-frame clones, with some not included. The data contain over 120,000 clones, 75% to 90% of them seen just once; the ten biggest clones take up about 9.9%. The TCR comes from a woman between 18 and 29 years old in good health and CMV-seropositive. Sequenced input: PBMCs. The V call is TRBV27, the J call TRBJ1-2, with a possible D match to TRBD1 (6 bases). The CDR3 DNA is TGTGCCAGCAGTGTCTTCGGGACACCTAACTATGGCTACACCTTC. Amino acid sequence: CASSVFGTPNYGYTF.